The rows below give T cell receptor beta chains drawn from one sample of a study of neurological immune-mediated disorders. TCRdb processed the 5' RACE reads anew with MiXCR; each CDR3 protein has one entry. The table lists tens of thousands of distinct CDR3 sequences, approximately 5.1% of them singletons, with around 9.7% in the top ten. Sequencing was performed on CD4+ T cells from blood. The receptors here all came from a man younger than 30 in good health. CDR3s include the opening cysteine and the closing phenylalanine or tryptophan. A D gene is named only where the DNA matches it firmly. Expanded clones get a size class; other rows say once, few or many, or leave the size out.

len: 15; j_gene: TRBJ2-3; v_gene: TRBV7-2; abundance: NA; d_gene: NA; CDR3aa: CASSLDHFLTDTQYF; CDR3nt: TGTGCCAGCAGCTTAGATCACTTCCTCACAGATACGCAGTATTTT
len: 17; j_gene: TRBJ2-6; v_gene: TRBV6-2/TRBV6-3; abundance: many; d_gene: NA; CDR3aa: CASSTPLPGTGANVLTF; CDR3nt: TGTGCCAGCAGTACCCCCCTTCCAGGGACTGGGGCCAACGTCCTGACTTTC
len: 12; j_gene: TRBJ1-1; v_gene: TRBV6-5; abundance: NA; d_gene: NA; CDR3aa: CASGFGGDEAFF; CDR3nt: TGTGCCAGCGGATTCGGAGGGGATGAAGCTTTCTTT
len: 13; j_gene: TRBJ1-5; v_gene: TRBV20-1; abundance: many; d_gene: NA; CDR3aa: CSQRGSQDQPQHF; CDR3nt: TGCAGCCAGCGGGGGTCTCAGGATCAGCCCCAGCATTTT
len: 16; j_gene: TRBJ2-5; v_gene: TRBV15; abundance: many; d_gene: NA; CDR3aa: CATSRGKGSQFETQYF; CDR3nt: TGTGCCACCAGCAGAGGGAAGGGTAGCCAGTTTGAGACCCAGTACTTC
len: 16; j_gene: TRBJ1-5; v_gene: TRBV12-3/TRBV12-4; abundance: many; d_gene: TRBD1; CDR3aa: CASSSGPGQGRQPQHF; CDR3nt: TGTGCCAGCAGTTCAGGACCGGGACAGGGACGACAGCCCCAGCATTTT
len: 14; j_gene: TRBJ2-3; v_gene: TRBV5-4; abundance: NA; d_gene: NA; CDR3aa: CASSLQESTDTQYF; CDR3nt: TGTGCCAGCAGCTTGCAGGAGAGCACAGATACGCAGTATTTT
len: 14; j_gene: TRBJ2-7; v_gene: TRBV5-1; abundance: many; d_gene: TRBD1; CDR3aa: CASSFGQGANEQYF; CDR3nt: TGCGCCAGCAGCTTCGGACAGGGGGCCAACGAGCAGTACTTC
len: 15; j_gene: TRBJ1-5; v_gene: TRBV12-3/TRBV12-4; abundance: many; d_gene: NA; CDR3aa: CASSPDGGGNQPQHF; CDR3nt: TGTGCCAGCAGTCCGGATGGGGGCGGCAATCAGCCCCAGCATTTT
len: 13; j_gene: TRBJ1-1; v_gene: TRBV25-1; abundance: many; d_gene: NA; CDR3aa: CASAGQLNTEAFF; CDR3nt: TGTGCCAGTGCAGGACAGCTGAACACTGAAGCTTTCTTT
len: 16; j_gene: TRBJ2-1; v_gene: TRBV5-1; abundance: many; d_gene: NA; CDR3aa: CASSLEVSFSYNEQFF; CDR3nt: TGCGCCAGCAGCTTGGAGGTCAGCTTCTCCTACAATGAGCAGTTCTTC
len: 12; j_gene: TRBJ2-1; v_gene: TRBV5-1; abundance: many; d_gene: NA; CDR3aa: CASIGGGDEQFF; CDR3nt: TGCGCCAGCATCGGGGGTGGGGATGAGCAGTTCTTC
len: 14; j_gene: TRBJ2-2; v_gene: TRBV29-1; abundance: many; d_gene: NA; CDR3aa: CSVEKQLNTGELFF; CDR3nt: TGCAGCGTAGAAAAACAGCTGAACACCGGGGAGCTGTTTTTT
len: 15; j_gene: TRBJ1-2; v_gene: TRBV7-6; abundance: many; d_gene: TRBD1; CDR3aa: CASSSRDSLFGGYTF; CDR3nt: TGTGCCAGCAGCTCACGGGACAGCCTCTTCGGTGGCTACACCTTC
len: 16; j_gene: TRBJ2-7; v_gene: TRBV14; abundance: NA; d_gene: NA; CDR3aa: CASSRHRTFSSYEQYF; CDR3nt: TGTGCCAGCAGCCGCCATAGGACTTTCAGCTCCTACGAGCAGTACTTC
len: 14; j_gene: TRBJ1-5; v_gene: TRBV20-1; abundance: many; d_gene: TRBD1; CDR3aa: CSAITGGGNQPQHF; CDR3nt: TGCAGTGCTATAACAGGGGGAGGAAACCAGCCCCAGCATTTT
len: 15; j_gene: TRBJ2-1; v_gene: TRBV20-1; abundance: many; d_gene: TRBD2; CDR3aa: CSAPPVRSGGNEQFF; CDR3nt: TGCAGTGCTCCCCCGGTACGTAGCGGGGGAAATGAGCAGTTCTTC
len: 19; j_gene: TRBJ2-3; v_gene: TRBV4-2; abundance: many; d_gene: TRBD2; CDR3aa: CASKLGLAGGPTRADTQYF; CDR3nt: TGTGCCAGCAAGCTGGGACTAGCGGGGGGGCCTACCCGCGCAGATACGCAGTATTTT
len: 15; j_gene: TRBJ1-5; v_gene: TRBV12-3/TRBV12-4; abundance: many; d_gene: NA; CDR3aa: CASSFNWAANQPQHF; CDR3nt: TGTGCCAGCAGTTTCAATTGGGCAGCAAATCAGCCCCAGCATTTT
len: 13; j_gene: TRBJ2-4; v_gene: TRBV3-1; abundance: many; d_gene: NA; CDR3aa: CASSQDHSGIQYF; CDR3nt: TGTGCCAGCAGCCAAGATCACTCCGGGATTCAGTACTTC
len: 16; j_gene: TRBJ2-1; v_gene: TRBV4-1; abundance: many; d_gene: NA; CDR3aa: CASSRFVGQFGHEQFF; CDR3nt: TGCGCCAGCAGCCGATTTGTGGGGCAGTTCGGCCATGAGCAGTTCTTC
len: 16; j_gene: TRBJ2-2; v_gene: TRBV5-1; abundance: medium-sized; d_gene: NA; CDR3aa: CASSLQGGGRTGELFF; CDR3nt: TGCGCCAGCAGCTTACAGGGAGGCGGACGCACCGGGGAGCTGTTTTTT
len: 14; j_gene: TRBJ1-1; v_gene: TRBV10-1; abundance: many; d_gene: NA; CDR3aa: CASSNGGLGTEAFF; CDR3nt: TGCGCCAGCAGTAACGGGGGTCTGGGCACTGAAGCTTTCTTT
len: 13; j_gene: TRBJ2-2; v_gene: TRBV20-1; abundance: many; d_gene: NA; CDR3aa: CSARDFTSGELFF; CDR3nt: TGCAGTGCTAGAGATTTTACGTCCGGGGAGCTGTTTTTT
len: 16; j_gene: TRBJ1-3; v_gene: TRBV7-9; abundance: many; d_gene: TRBD1; CDR3aa: CASSRDRAMSGNTIYF; CDR3nt: TGTGCCAGCAGCAGGGACAGGGCGATGTCCGGAAACACCATATATTTT
len: 19; j_gene: TRBJ1-4; v_gene: TRBV25-1; abundance: many; d_gene: NA; CDR3aa: CASSHQPQGVWATNEKLFF; CDR3nt: TGTGCCAGCAGTCACCAGCCACAGGGAGTATGGGCTACTAATGAAAAACTGTTTTTT
len: 15; j_gene: TRBJ2-2; v_gene: TRBV25-1; abundance: many; d_gene: NA; CDR3aa: CASSDGQLWTGELFF; CDR3nt: TGTGCCAGCAGTGACGGCCAACTATGGACCGGGGAGCTGTTTTTT
len: 12; j_gene: TRBJ1-3; v_gene: TRBV20-1; abundance: many; d_gene: NA; CDR3aa: CSARVGGNTIYF; CDR3nt: TGCAGTGCTAGAGTGGGCGGAAACACCATATATTTT
len: 15; j_gene: TRBJ2-5; v_gene: TRBV7-2; abundance: many; d_gene: TRBD1; CDR3aa: CASSFYGTGEETQYF; CDR3nt: TGTGCCAGCAGCTTCTATGGGACAGGGGAAGAGACCCAGTACTTC
len: 16; j_gene: TRBJ1-5; v_gene: TRBV27; abundance: many; d_gene: NA; CDR3aa: CASSLKGPLGNQPQHF; CDR3nt: TGTGCCAGCAGTTTAAAGGGTCCTCTTGGCAATCAGCCCCAGCATTTT
len: 12; j_gene: TRBJ2-5; v_gene: TRBV7-2; abundance: many; d_gene: NA; CDR3aa: CASSGVRETQYF; CDR3nt: TGTGCCAGCAGTGGGGTCCGGGAGACCCAGTACTTC
len: 13; j_gene: TRBJ1-1; v_gene: TRBV12-3/TRBV12-4; abundance: many; d_gene: NA; CDR3aa: CASRRTDYTEAFF; CDR3nt: TGTGCCAGCAGGCGGACAGACTACACTGAAGCTTTCTTT
len: 13; j_gene: TRBJ2-5; v_gene: TRBV5-1; abundance: many; d_gene: NA; CDR3aa: CASSQGYQETQYF; CDR3nt: TGCGCCAGCTCCCAGGGGTACCAAGAGACCCAGTACTTC
len: 14; j_gene: TRBJ1-5; v_gene: TRBV7-6; abundance: few; d_gene: TRBD1; CDR3aa: CASSPGQIFQPQHF; CDR3nt: TGTGCCAGCAGCCCGGGACAGATCTTTCAGCCCCAGCATTTT
len: 14; j_gene: TRBJ2-5; v_gene: TRBV7-3; abundance: few; d_gene: TRBD1; CDR3aa: CASSQSRDSETQYF; CDR3nt: TGTGCCAGCAGCCAGAGCCGGGACAGCGAGACCCAGTACTTC
len: 15; j_gene: TRBJ2-5; v_gene: TRBV7-2; abundance: many; d_gene: TRBD2; CDR3aa: CASSTGTSVLKTQYF; CDR3nt: TGTGCCAGCAGCACCGGGACTAGCGTTTTAAAGACCCAGTACTTC
len: 14; j_gene: TRBJ1-1; v_gene: TRBV29-1; abundance: many; d_gene: NA; CDR3aa: CSVVRGGVNTEAFF; CDR3nt: TGCAGCGTTGTTAGGGGGGGAGTGAACACTGAAGCTTTCTTT
len: 11; j_gene: TRBJ2-1; v_gene: TRBV20-1; abundance: many; d_gene: NA; CDR3aa: CSGSGPNEQFF; CDR3nt: TGCAGTGGTTCGGGGCCTAATGAGCAGTTCTTC
len: 11; j_gene: TRBJ2-7; v_gene: TRBV6-6; abundance: many; d_gene: NA; CDR3aa: CASSIRDEQYF; CDR3nt: TGTGCCAGCAGTATCAGGGACGAGCAGTACTTC
len: 15; j_gene: TRBJ1-4; v_gene: TRBV7-2; abundance: many; d_gene: NA; CDR3aa: CASSTQGSHNEKLFF; CDR3nt: TGTGCCAGCAGCACTCAGGGGAGCCATAATGAAAAACTGTTTTTT
len: 18; j_gene: TRBJ2-3; v_gene: TRBV7-8; abundance: many; d_gene: TRBD1; CDR3aa: CASSLDGTGATSTDTQYF; CDR3nt: TGTGCCAGCAGCTTAGATGGGACAGGGGCAACTAGCACAGATACGCAGTATTTT
len: 16; j_gene: TRBJ2-5; v_gene: TRBV7-3; abundance: many; d_gene: NA; CDR3aa: CASSLFAGHRGETQYF; CDR3nt: TGTGCCAGCAGCTTATTCGCTGGTCATAGAGGAGAGACCCAGTACTTC
len: 18; j_gene: TRBJ2-5; v_gene: TRBV7-2; abundance: many; d_gene: TRBD1; CDR3aa: CASSLAAPGQGAVETQYF; CDR3nt: TGTGCCAGCAGCTTAGCGGCGCCGGGACAGGGGGCCGTTGAGACCCAGTACTTC